This T cell receptor beta chain derives from a study of blood T cell repertoires in COVID-19. Whole-study context: The United States, Italy and Spain supplied acute and convalescent COVID-19 samples. PBMCs, B-cell-depleted T cells, or T cells were the source of the cDNA or gDNA that made up the material.

V dropped 4 bases and J dropped 4 bases, with 17 bases sitting between them. CDR1 and CDR2 (germline): SQVTM, ANQGSEA. The CDR3 consists of 15 residues. How the authors handled the data: Nucleated cell number was recorded as an estimate derived from reference gene primer amplification. Libraries were prepared by immunoSEQ multiplex PCR; TCRdb keeps only in-frame clonotypes and omits some of them. V and J calls and clone size come straight from that table; D and trimming were deduced from the DNA. This sample has 230,000 or so clones, with about 90% found just once. The chain joins TRBV29-1 to TRBJ1-3, with D hard to call. Sequencing used peripheral blood. The TCR sequence derives from a man between 40 and 49 years old with active or convalescent COVID-19. As DNA, the CDR3 is TGCAGCGTTGTTGGTTCGGGTTCCCCCGGAAACACCATATATTTT. Protein: CSVVGSGSPGNTIYF. The whole variable domain, filled in from reference TRBV29-1 and TRBJ1-3, reads SAVISQKPSRDICQRGTSLTIQCQVDSQVTMMFWYRQQPGQSLTLIATANQGSEATYESGFVIDKFPISRPNLTFSTLTVSNMSPEDSSIYLCSVVGSGSPGNTIYFGEGSWLTVV.